This T cell receptor (beta chain) derives from a study of blood T cell repertoires in COVID-19. Study background: Samples taken during acute and convalescent COVID-19 were collected in the United States, Italy and Spain. PBMCs, B-cell-depleted T cells, or T cells were the source of the cDNA or gDNA that made up the material.

Only in-frame clones appear in the TCRdb table, and some are missing; sequencing was by immunoSEQ multiplex PCR. The table includes roughly 190,000 clones, around four fifths detected once. The clonotype comes from a woman in her 70s with active or convalescent COVID-19. The sample comprised peripheral blood.

As DNA, the CDR3 is TGTGCCAGTAGTTTACGGACGAGCGGCAATGAGCAGTTCTTC. Its translation: CASSLRTSGNEQFF. This chain links TRBV19 with TRBJ2-1, with D maybe TRBD2 (5 bases). This CDR3 spans 14 amino acids. Germline V gives CDR1 LNHDA, CDR2 SQIVND (reference sequence). V lost 5 bases and J lost 6, with 14 bases in between.